This TCR beta chain was recovered during a study of early stage breast cancer tumors (dated 2017 in TCRdb). For the study in its entirety: Of the roughly 15 invasive breast tumors, some twelve were found to be estrogen receptor-positive, progesterone receptor-positive and HER2-negative. The samples as a whole yielded around 2.5 million detected templates, corresponding to 1,100,000 or so unique clonotypes. On average, each sample got about 9.3-fold read coverage. Of the roughly twelve ER+/PR+/HER2- tumors, eight were classified as invasive ductal carcinomas and four as invasive lobular carcinomas.

The research as a whole found: Enriched TCRB sequences shared across patients were mostly commonly generated sequences, unlikely to play an important role in the tumor microenvironment. Sequencing bulk genomic DNA from unsorted cells could not capture chain pairing or functional markers like CD4, CD8 and FOXP3. Compared with adjacent normal breast tissue, tumors had higher clonality and around 2.5-fold greater T cell density. The small cohort size prevented analysis by tumor subtype. Repertoires from blood and normal breast were more alike than repertoires from blood and tumor, and in about 90% of the 16 patients, comparing each tissue with blood separated tumor from normal.

The study profiled bulk TCR beta-chain repertoires in matched peripheral blood, tumor and adjacent normal breast tissue taken from some 17 patients with early-stage breast cancer. Before surgery, about 5-11 mL of whole blood was collected into EDTA tubes and then processed within 2 hours. Ficoll-Paque centrifugation in SepMate-50 tubes was used to isolate peripheral blood mononuclear cells. PBMCs were cryopreserved in roughly 90% FBS with approximately 10% DMSO in aliquots of roughly 1.8 to 4 million cells and stored in liquid nitrogen. The Qiagen AllPrep DNA/RNA Mini kit was used to extract genomic DNA. As regards this clone: Its antigen target is currently unknown. No base quality values were provided; no much bigger clone lies one nucleotide off.

Each sample was amplified in two independent genomic DNA replicates, using approximately 550 ng for blood and about 1.5 ug for tumor or normal breast. Following the manufacturer's instructions, the ImmunoSeq Intro kit was used to carry out TCRB sequencing on genomic DNA. Multiplex PCR ran roughly 34 cycles with proprietary primers and spike-in control sequences for absolute quantification. Single-end 150-bp reads were used to sequence an 87-bp fragment spanning the CDR3 plus the flanking V and J genes. Each lane of an Illumina MiSeq using version 3.0 chemistry carried seven multiplexed samples, with two replicates per sample. In the authors' own workflow: The vendor's proprietary pipeline handled the raw data processing, merging both replicates into a single result for each sample. To define clonotypes, the study grouped productive rearrangements that shared the V-gene family, CDR3 amino acid sequence and J-gene segment. Clonality was computed as 1 minus the normalized Shannon entropy (Pielou evenness) of TCRB abundances. To estimate T cell density, the total number of templates was divided by the input cell count, which was inferred from how much DNA went in. Recon was used with default parameters to estimate total repertoire diversity and clonality. Clonotypes with over 0.1% abundance in tumor and at least 32-fold higher abundance in tumor than in normal breast were defined as tumor-enriched. TCRdb re-hosts the immuneACCESS table, in-frame sequences only. Its copies lack some clones; in the studies checked, an unresolved V gene accounts for under half of them, and the cause for the rest is not known. V and J calls and clone size are those listed in that table; D and trimming were worked out from the DNA. This sample has fewer than 35,000 clones in its table, and roughly two thirds of those were observed once. The leading ten clones occupy approximately 35% of the sample.

Per the germline V gene (reference sequence), MNHNY is the CDR1 and SVGAGI is the CDR2. V is pared back by 7 bases and J by 2 bases, with 12 bases lying between the germline termini. Spanning cysteine to phenylalanine, the CDR3 consists of 13 amino acids. The entry retains the CDR3 DNA only, 39 bases that are in frame from base 1. The sequence joins TRBV6-6 to TRBJ2-7, with no D gene named confidently. This clonotype originated in a person aged 45 to 59 with breast cancer. Material: blood. The CDR3: CASTQTATYEQYF. The DNA sequence is as follows: TGTGCCAGCACCCAGACGGCTACCTACGAGCAGTACTTC.